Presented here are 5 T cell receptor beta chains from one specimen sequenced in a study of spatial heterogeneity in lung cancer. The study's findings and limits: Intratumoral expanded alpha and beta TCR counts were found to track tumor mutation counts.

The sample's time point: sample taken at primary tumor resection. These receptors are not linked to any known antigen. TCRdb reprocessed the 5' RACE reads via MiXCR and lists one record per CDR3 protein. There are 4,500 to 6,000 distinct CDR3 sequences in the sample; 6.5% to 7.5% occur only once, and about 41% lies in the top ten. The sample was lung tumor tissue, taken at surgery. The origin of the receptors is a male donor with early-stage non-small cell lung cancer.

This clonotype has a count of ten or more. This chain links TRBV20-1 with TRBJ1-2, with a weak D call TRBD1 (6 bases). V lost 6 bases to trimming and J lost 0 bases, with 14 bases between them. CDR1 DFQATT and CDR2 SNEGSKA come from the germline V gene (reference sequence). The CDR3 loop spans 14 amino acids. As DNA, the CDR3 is TGCAGTGCCCCAGGGGAGTATACTAACTATGGCTACACCTTC. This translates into CSAPGEYTNYGYTF.

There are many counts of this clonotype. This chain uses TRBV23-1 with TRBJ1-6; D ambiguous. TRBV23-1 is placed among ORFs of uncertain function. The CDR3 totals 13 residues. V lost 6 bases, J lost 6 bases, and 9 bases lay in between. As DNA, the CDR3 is TGCGCCAGCAGCCGGGAACCTAATTCACCCCTCCACTTT. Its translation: CASSREPNSPLHF.

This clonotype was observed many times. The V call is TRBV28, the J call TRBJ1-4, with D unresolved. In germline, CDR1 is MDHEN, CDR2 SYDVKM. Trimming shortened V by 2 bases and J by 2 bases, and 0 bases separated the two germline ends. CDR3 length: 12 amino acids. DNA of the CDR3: TGTGCCAGCAGTTTAACTAATGAAAAACTGTTTTTT. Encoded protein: CASSLTNEKLFF.

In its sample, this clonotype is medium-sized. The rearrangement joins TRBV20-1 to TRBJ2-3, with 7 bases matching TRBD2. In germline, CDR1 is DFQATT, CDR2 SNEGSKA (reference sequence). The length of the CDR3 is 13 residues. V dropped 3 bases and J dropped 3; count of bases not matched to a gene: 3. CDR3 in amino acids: CSASTSVTDTQYF. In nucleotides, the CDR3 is TGCAGTGCTAGTACTAGCGTAACAGATACGCAGTATTTT.

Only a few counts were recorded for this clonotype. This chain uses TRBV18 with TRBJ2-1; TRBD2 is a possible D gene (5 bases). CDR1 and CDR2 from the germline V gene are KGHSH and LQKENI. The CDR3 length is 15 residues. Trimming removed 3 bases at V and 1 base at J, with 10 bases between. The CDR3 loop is CASSPQRRSYNEQFF. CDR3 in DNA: TGTGCCAGCTCACCCCAAAGGAGGTCCTACAATGAGCAGTTCTTC.